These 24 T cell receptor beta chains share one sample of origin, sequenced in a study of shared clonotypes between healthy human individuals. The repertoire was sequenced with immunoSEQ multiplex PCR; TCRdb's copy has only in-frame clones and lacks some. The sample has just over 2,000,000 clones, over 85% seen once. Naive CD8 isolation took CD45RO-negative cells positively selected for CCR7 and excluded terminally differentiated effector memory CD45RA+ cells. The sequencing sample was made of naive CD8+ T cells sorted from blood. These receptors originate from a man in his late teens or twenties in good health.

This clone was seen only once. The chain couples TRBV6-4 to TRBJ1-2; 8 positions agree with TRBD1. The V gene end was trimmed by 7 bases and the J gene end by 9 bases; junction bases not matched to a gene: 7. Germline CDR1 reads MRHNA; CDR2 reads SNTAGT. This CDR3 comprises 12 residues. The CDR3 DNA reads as TGTGCCAGCATAAACAGGGGGACACGCTACACCTTC. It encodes CASINRGTRYTF.

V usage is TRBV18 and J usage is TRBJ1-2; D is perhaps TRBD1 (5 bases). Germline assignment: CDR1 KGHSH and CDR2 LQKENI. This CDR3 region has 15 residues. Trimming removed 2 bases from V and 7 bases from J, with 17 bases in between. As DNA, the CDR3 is TGTGCCAGCTCACCATCGACGGAAGGGGTGGGTGGCTACACCTTC. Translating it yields CASSPSTEGVGGYTF.

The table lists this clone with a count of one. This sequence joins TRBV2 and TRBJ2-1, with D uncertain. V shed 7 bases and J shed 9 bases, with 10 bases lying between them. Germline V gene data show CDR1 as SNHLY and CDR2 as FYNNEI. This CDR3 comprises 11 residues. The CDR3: CASTESGEQFF. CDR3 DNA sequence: TGTGCCAGCACCGAGTCCGGTGAGCAGTTCTTC.

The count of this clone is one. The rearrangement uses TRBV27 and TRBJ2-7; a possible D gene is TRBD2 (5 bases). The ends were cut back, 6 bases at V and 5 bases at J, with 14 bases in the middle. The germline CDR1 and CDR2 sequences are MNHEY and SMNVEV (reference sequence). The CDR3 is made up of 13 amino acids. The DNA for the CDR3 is TGTGCCAGCAGCACCACGGGGAACCACGAGCAGTACTTC. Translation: CASSTTGNHEQYF.

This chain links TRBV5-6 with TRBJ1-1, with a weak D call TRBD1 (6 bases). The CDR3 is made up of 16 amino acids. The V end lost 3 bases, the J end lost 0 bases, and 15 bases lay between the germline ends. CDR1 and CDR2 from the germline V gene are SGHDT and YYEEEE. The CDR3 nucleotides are TGTGCCAGCAGCTCGAATAGGGGGTATATGAACACTGAAGCTTTCTTT. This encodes CASSSNRGYMNTEAFF.

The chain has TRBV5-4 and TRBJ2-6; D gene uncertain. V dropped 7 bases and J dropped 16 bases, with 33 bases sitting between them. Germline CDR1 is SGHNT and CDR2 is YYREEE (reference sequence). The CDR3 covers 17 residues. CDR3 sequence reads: CASSSIVPAKSGQRLTF. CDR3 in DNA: TGTGCCAGCTCATCAATCGTACCAGCAAAGTCGGGCCAACGTCTGACTTTC.

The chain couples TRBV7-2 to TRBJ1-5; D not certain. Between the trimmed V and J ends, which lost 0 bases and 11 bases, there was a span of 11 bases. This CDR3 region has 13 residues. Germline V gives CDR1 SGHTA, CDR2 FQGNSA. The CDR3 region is CASSLAGAPAQHF. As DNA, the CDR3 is TGTGCCAGCAGCTTAGCGGGCGCACCAGCCCAGCATTTT.

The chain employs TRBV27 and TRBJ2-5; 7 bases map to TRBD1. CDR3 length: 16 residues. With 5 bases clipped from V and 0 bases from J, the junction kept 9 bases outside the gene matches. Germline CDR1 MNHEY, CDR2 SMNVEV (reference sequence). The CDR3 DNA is TGTGCCAGCAGTCACAACACCGGGACAGACCAAGAGACCCAGTACTTC. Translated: CASSHNTGTDQETQYF.

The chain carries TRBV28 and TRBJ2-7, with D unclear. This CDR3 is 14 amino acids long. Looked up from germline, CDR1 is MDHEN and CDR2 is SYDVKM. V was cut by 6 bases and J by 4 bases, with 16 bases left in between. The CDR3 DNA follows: TGTGCCAGCAGGGAGTCGGTCGGGCCTTACGAGCAGTACTTC. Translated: CASRESVGPYEQYF.

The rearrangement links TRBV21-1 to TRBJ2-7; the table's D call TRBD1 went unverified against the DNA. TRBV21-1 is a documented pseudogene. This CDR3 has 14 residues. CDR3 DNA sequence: TGTGCCAGTACCACTCCCGACAGTTCCTACGAGCAGTACTTC. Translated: CASTTPDSSYEQYF.

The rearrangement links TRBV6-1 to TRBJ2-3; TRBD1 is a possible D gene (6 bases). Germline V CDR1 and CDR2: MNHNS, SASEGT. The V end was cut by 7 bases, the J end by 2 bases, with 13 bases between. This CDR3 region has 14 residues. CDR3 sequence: CASTLGQTTDTQYF. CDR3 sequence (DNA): TGTGCCAGCACTTTGGGACAAACCACAGATACGCAGTATTTT.

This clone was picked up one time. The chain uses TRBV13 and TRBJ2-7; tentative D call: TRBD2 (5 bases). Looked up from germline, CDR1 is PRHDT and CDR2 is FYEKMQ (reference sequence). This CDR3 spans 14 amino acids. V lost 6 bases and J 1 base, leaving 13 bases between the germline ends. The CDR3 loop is CASSSSSLSYEQYF. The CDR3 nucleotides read TGTGCCAGCAGTTCTAGCAGTTTATCCTACGAGCAGTACTTC.

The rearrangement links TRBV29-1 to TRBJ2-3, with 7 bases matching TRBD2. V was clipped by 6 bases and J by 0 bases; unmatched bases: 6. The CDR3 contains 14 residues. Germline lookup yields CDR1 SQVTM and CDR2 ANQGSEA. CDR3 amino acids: CSVLTSASTDTQYF. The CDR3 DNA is TGCAGCGTCCTCACTAGCGCCAGCACAGATACGCAGTATTTT.

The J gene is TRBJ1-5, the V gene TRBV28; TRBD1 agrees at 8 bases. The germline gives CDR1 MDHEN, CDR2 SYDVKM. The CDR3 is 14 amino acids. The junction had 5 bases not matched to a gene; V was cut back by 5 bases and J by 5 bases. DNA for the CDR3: TGTGCCAGCAGTCCAGGACAGGGCGATCAGCCCCAGCATTTT. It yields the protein CASSPGQGDQPQHF.

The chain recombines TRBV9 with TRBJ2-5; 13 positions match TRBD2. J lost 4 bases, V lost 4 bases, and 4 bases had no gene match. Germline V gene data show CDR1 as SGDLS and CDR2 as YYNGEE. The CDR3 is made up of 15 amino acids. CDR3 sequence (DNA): TGTGCCAGCAGCTTCCGACTAGCGGGGGGAGAGACCCAGTACTTC. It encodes CASSFRLAGGETQYF. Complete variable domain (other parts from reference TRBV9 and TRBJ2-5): DSGVTQTPKHLITATGQRVTLRCSPRSGDLSVYWYQQSLDQGLQFLIQYYNGEERAKGNILERFSAQQFPDLHSELNLSSLELGDSALYFCASSFRLAGGETQYFGPGTRLLVL.

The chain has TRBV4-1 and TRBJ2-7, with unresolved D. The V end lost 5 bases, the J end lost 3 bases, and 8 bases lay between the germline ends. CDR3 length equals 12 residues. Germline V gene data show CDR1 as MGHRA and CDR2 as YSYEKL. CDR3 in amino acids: CASSERGYEQYF. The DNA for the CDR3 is TGCGCCAGCAGCGAGCGCGGCTACGAGCAGTACTTC.

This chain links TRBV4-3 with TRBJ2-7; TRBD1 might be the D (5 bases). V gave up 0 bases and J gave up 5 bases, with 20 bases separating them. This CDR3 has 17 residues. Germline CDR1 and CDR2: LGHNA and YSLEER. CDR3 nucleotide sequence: TGCGCCAGCAGCCAAGATTCCCTGGTCTCAGGGTTCGACGAGCAGTACTTC. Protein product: CASSQDSLVSGFDEQYF.

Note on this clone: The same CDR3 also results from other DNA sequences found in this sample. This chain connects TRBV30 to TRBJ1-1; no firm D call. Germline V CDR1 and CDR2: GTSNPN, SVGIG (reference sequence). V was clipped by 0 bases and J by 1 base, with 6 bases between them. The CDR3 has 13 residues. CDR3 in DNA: TGTGCCTGGAGTGTCCTGGCGAACACTGAAGCTTTCTTT. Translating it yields CAWSVLANTEAFF.

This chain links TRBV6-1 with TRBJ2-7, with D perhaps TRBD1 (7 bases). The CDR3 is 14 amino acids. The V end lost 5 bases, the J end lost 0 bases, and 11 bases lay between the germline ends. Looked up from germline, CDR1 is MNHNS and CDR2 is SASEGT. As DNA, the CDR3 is TGTGCCAGCAGTCAGGGGGGAAGCTCCTACGAGCAGTACTTC. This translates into CASSQGGSSYEQYF.

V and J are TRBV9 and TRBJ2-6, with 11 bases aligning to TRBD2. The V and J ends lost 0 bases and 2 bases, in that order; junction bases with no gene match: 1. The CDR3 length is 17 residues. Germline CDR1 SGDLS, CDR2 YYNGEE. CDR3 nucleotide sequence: TGTGCCAGCAGCGTAGTAGCGGGGGGGCCTGGGGCCAACGTCCTGACTTTC. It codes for CASSVVAGGPGANVLTF.

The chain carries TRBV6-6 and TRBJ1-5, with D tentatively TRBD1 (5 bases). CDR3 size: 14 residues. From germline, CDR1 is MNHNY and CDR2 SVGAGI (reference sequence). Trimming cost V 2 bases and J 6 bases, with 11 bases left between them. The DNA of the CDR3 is TGTGCCAGCAGTTACGAGGGGTACACTCAGCCCCAGCATTTT. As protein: CASSYEGYTQPQHF.

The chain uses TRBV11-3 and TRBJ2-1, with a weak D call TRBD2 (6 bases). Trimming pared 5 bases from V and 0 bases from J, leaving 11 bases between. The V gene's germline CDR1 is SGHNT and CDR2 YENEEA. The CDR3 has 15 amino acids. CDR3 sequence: CASSPDGSSYNEQFF. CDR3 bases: TGTGCCAGCAGCCCTGACGGGAGCTCCTACAATGAGCAGTTCTTC.

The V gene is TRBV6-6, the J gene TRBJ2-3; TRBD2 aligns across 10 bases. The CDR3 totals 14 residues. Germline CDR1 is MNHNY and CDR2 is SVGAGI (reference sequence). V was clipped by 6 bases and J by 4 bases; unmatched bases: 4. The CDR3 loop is CASSSGLAADTQYF. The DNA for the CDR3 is TGTGCCAGCAGCTCAGGACTAGCGGCAGATACGCAGTATTTT.

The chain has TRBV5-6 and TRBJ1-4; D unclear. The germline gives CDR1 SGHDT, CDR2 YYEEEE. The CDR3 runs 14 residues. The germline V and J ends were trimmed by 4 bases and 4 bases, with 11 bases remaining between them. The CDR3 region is CASSGLGNNEKLFF. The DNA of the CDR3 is TGTGCCAGCAGCGGTTTAGGGAATAATGAAAAACTGTTTTTT.